This TCR beta chain was identified in a study of T cell responses to AZD1222 COVID-19 vaccine. CDR1 is LNHNV and CDR2 is YYDKDF in the germline V gene (reference sequence). The junction had 1 base not matched to a gene; V was cut back by 5 bases and J by 1 base. The CDR3 extends over 14 amino acids. The protocol was immunoSEQ multiplex PCR, while the TCRdb copy is restricted to in-frame clones and leaves out a portion. The sample lists about 75,000 clones, approximately 89% seen once, with approximately 9.1% in the top ten. This clonotype was obtained from an adult who received the MenACWY meningococcal vaccine as a control. Sequenced material: peripheral blood, taken 28 days after the second dose of the MenACWY control vaccine. The V gene is TRBV15, the J gene TRBJ1-1, with TRBD1 matching over 10 bases. CDR3 coding DNA: TGTGCCACCAGCGGGGACAGGGGGAACACTGAAGCTTTCTTT. Its translation is CATSGDRGNTEAFF. Filled out from reference TRBV15 and TRBJ1-1, the complete variable domain reads DAMVIQNPRYQVTQFGKPVTLSCSQTLNHNVMYWYQQKSSQAPKLLFHYYDKDFNNEADTPDNFQSRRPNTSFCFLDIRSPGLGDTAMYLCATSGDRGNTEAFFGQGTRLTVV.